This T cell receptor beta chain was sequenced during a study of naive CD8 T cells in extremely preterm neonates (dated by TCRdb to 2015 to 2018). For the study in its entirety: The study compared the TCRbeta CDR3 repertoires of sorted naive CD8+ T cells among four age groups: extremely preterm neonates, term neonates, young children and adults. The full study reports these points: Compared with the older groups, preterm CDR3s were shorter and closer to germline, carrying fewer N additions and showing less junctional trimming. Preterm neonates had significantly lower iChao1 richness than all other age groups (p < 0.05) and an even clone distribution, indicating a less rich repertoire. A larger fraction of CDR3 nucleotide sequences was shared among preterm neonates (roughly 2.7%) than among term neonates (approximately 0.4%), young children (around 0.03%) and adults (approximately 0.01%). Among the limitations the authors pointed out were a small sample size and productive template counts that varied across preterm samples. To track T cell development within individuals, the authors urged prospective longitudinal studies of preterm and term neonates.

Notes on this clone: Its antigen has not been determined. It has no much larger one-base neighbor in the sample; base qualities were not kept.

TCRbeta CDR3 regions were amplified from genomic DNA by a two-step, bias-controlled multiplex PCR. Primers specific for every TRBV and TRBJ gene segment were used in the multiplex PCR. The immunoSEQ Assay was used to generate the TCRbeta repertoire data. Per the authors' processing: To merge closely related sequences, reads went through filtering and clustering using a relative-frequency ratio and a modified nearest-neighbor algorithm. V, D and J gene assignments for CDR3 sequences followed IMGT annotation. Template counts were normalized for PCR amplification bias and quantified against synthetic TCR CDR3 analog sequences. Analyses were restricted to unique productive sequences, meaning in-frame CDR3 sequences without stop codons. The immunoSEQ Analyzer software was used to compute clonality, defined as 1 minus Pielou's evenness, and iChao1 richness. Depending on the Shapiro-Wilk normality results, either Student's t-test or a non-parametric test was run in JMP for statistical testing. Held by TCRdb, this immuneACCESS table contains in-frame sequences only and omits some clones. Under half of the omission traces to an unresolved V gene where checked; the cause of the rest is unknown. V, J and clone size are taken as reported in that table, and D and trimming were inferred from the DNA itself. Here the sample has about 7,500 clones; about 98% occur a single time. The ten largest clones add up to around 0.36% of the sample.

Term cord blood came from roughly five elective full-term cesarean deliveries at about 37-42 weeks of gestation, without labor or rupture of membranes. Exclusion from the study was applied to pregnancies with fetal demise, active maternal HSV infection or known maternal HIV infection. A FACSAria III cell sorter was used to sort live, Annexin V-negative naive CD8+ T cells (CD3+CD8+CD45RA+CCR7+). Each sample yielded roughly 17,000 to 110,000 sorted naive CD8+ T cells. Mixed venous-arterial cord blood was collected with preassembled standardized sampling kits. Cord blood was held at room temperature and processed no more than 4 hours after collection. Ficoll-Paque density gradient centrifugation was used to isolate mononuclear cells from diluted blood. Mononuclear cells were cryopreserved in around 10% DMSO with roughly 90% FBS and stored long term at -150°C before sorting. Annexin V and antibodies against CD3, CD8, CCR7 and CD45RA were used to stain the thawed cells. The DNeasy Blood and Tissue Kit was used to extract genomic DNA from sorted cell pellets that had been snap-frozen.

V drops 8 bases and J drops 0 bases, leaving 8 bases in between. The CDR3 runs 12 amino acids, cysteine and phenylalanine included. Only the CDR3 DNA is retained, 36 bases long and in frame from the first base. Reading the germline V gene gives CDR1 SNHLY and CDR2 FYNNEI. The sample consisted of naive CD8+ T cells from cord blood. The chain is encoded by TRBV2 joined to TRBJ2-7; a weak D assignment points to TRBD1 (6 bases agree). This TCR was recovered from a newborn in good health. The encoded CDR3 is CASGQSSYEQYF. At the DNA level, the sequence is TGTGCCAGCGGACAGAGCTCCTACGAGCAGTACTTC.